This T cell receptor beta chain was identified in a study of blood T cell repertoires in COVID-19. On the study more broadly: Acute and convalescent COVID-19 samples came from the United States, Italy and Spain. From T cells, B-cell-depleted T cells, or PBMCs came the material, which was cDNA or gDNA.

The CDR3 has 14 residues. The germline V gene has CDR1 SGHVS and CDR2 FQNEAQ. The germline V and J ends were trimmed by 4 bases and 1 base, with 11 bases remaining between them. Some clones are missing from TCRdb's copy, which holds only in-frame ones; the method was immunoSEQ multiplex PCR. Of about 500,000 clones listed, 85% to 90% were seen once; the top ten hold over 0.7%. The chain is built from TRBV7-8 and TRBJ2-7; D is uncertain. The sample was peripheral blood. This clonotype was obtained from a man between 18 and 29 years old with COVID-19, enrolled during active disease. This CDR3 is CASSSPGQSYEQYF. The CDR3 nucleotides are TGTGCCAGCAGCTCCCCAGGTCAGTCCTACGAGCAGTACTTC.